A selection of T cell receptor beta chains follows, all from one sample in a study of blood T cells in healthy people across ages. Each CDR3 protein gets one entry after TCRdb re-called the 5' RACE reads with MiXCR. Among about 930,000 distinct CDR3 sequences, about 28% were seen once, and the ten largest hold 9.5% to 13%. Separately, the same data were catalogued under a study of T cells of mothers and their children.

Specimen: blood. Every receptor here comes from a woman aged 40 to 50 in good health. Both conserved end residues are part of each CDR3. A D gene is named only where the DNA matches it firmly. Clone sizes are given selectively: once, few, many, or a class where the clone is expanded.

v_call	j_call	d_call	clone_size	cdr3_nt	cdr3_aa
TRBV10-3	TRBJ1-5	TRBD1	-	TGTGCCGGTTCGACAGGGAACAATCAGCCCCAGCATTTT	CAGSTGNNQPQHF
TRBV5-6	TRBJ2-2	-	few	TGTGCCAGCAGCTTGATAGACAGGCGCACCGGGGAGCTGTTTTTT	CASSLIDRRTGELFF
TRBV12-3/TRBV12-4	TRBJ1-5	-	many	TGTGCCAGCAGTGGGCACGTCTCTAGCAATCAGCCCCAGCATTTT	CASSGHVSSNQPQHF
TRBV10-3	TRBJ2-5	TRBD1	-	TGTGCCATCAGCCATGGGTCGACGACAGGGCCCTCGGAGCAGTACTTC	CAISHGSTTGPSEQYF
TRBV10-3	TRBJ2-3	TRBD2	-	TGTGCCATCAGTGACGGGCGGGGGGGCATAGATACGCAGTATTTT	CAISDGRGGIDTQYF
TRBV6-2/TRBV6-3	TRBJ1-5	-	-	TGTGCCAGCAGTTACCCGGGTAGCAATCAGCCCCAGCATTTT	CASSYPGSNQPQHF
TRBV7-6	TRBJ1-6	-	few	TGTGCCAGCAGCCTGAAACAGGCTTCCTATAATTCACCCCTCCACTTT	CASSLKQASYNSPLHF
TRBV24-1	TRBJ2-3	-	many	TGTGCCACCAGTGATTACAGGGCCGGCGGCACAGATACGCAGTATTTT	CATSDYRAGGTDTQYF
TRBV28	TRBJ1-5	-	-	TGTGCCAGCAGTTTTTTAGGGGGTTATCAGCCCCAGCATTTT	CASSFLGGYQPQHF
TRBV7-8	TRBJ1-2	-	-	TGTGCCAGCAGCCCCAGTTTTGAACAAGTCTATGGCTACACCTTC	CASSPSFEQVYGYTF
TRBV12-3/TRBV12-4	TRBJ1-4	-	-	TGTGCCAGCAGTTTCCGGGCCTCTAATGAAAAACTGTTTTTT	CASSFRASNEKLFF
TRBV5-4	TRBJ2-7	TRBD1	many	TGTGCCAGCAGCGCCGGGACAGGGGTCGGCTACGAGCAGTACTTC	CASSAGTGVGYEQYF
TRBV19	TRBJ2-3	-	-	TGTGCCACCCGGGATCGTTTTGGGGGAGGTGGCAGGACAGATACGCAGTATTTT	CATRDRFGGGGRTDTQYF
TRBV7-6	TRBJ1-4	-	many	TGTGCCAGCAGCTTACAAACTAATGAAAAACTGTTTTTT	CASSLQTNEKLFF
TRBV5-5	TRBJ2-1	-	-	TGTACCAGCAGCTTGGCAGGGGGGAGATACAATGAGCAGTTCTTC	CTSSLAGGRYNEQFF
TRBV5-1	TRBJ2-7	-	-	TGCGCCGGCAGCTTGGCATGGGGCAACGAGCAGTACTTC	CAGSLAWGNEQYF
TRBV7-9	TRBJ2-1	-	-	TGTGCCAGCAGCAGCTACACGGGATACAATGAGCAGTTCTTC	CASSSYTGYNEQFF
TRBV6-6	TRBJ2-5	-	-	TGTGCCAGCAGAACCGGGACGGTGCAAGAGACCCAGTACTTC	CASRTGTVQETQYF
TRBV27	TRBJ2-7	TRBD1	few	TGTGCCAGCAGTAGTGGACAGGCCCACGAGCAGTACTTC	CASSSGQAHEQYF
TRBV20-1	TRBJ2-3	-	-	TGCAGTGCCCGGACGGGGATAGATACGCAGTATTTT	CSARTGIDTQYF
TRBV9	TRBJ2-1	TRBD2	many	TGTGCCAGCAGCGCCCTAACTAGCGGGGGGCCGTTGGGGGAGCAGTTCTTC	CASSALTSGGPLGEQFF
TRBV2	TRBJ2-5	TRBD2	-	TGTGCCAGCGCTGGGGGGGGACTGCTGGGTTTCAGCGCCCAGTACTTC	CASAGGGLLGFSAQYF
TRBV28	TRBJ1-1	-	many	TGTGCCGGTGGGGGGCTGGGCACTGAAGCTTTCTTT	CAGGGLGTEAFF
TRBV7-8	TRBJ2-1	-	-	TGTGCCAGCAGCCTAACCCCCACCCCTTACCGGACGTTCAATGAGCAGTTCTTC	CASSLTPTPYRTFNEQFF
TRBV21-1	TRBJ1-5	-	-	TGTGCCAGCAGCTCCCGGGATCTGGAGGGGCCCTTCTCCATCCTGAATCAGCCCCAGCATTTT	CASSSRDLEGPFSILNQPQHF
TRBV29-1	TRBJ2-7	TRBD1	few	TGCAGCGTGAGACAGGGGGCGAGGTACGAGCAGTACTTC	CSVRQGARYEQYF
TRBV10-3	TRBJ2-1	-	few	TGTGCCATCAGTGAGTCTGGTGACCTACCCTACAATGAGCAGTTCTTC	CAISESGDLPYNEQFF
TRBV5-1	TRBJ2-7	-	-	TGCGCCAGCAGCTTTGACCGGGACTCCTTCTACGAGCAGTACTTC	CASSFDRDSFYEQYF
TRBV29-1	TRBJ2-7	TRBD1	many	TGCAGCGCGGGACAGGGGGGCTACGAGCAGTACTTC	CSAGQGGYEQYF
TRBV12-3/TRBV12-4	TRBJ1-1	-	-	TGTGCCAGCAGTCACGCAGAATATACTGAAGCTTTCTTT	CASSHAEYTEAFF
TRBV2	TRBJ2-3	TRBD1	-	TGTGCCAGCAGTTGGCAGGGGGCGAATATTCCAGATACGCAGTATTTT	CASSWQGANIPDTQYF